The clone carrying this TCR beta chain was picked up one time. The sample belongs to a study of blood T cell repertoires in COVID-19. At the level of the study: Acute and convalescent COVID-19 samples came from the United States, Italy and Spain.

Germline V gene sequence: CDR1 LGHDT, CDR2 YNNKEL (reference sequence). The CDR3 extends over 13 amino acids. V lost 4 bases to trimming and J lost 5 bases; unmatched junction nucleotides: 2. In the original workflow: The assay estimated nucleated cells by amplifying reference gene primers. Repertoires were generated with immunoSEQ multiplex PCR, while TCRdb's copy carries only in-frame clones and drops some. V, J and clone size derive from that table, while D and trimming were established from the DNA sequence. This sample has 220,000 or so clones, with around 91% found just once. The cohort comprised adults aged roughly 18 to 100 years residing in about 25 US areas. Which cohort a participant joined came from the clinical history participants gave.

This sequence was found in a woman younger than 35 in a cohort exposed to, infected with or recovered from COVID-19 (not recorded which). V usage is TRBV3-1 (or the pseudogene TRBV3-2) and J usage is TRBJ1-5, with TRBD1 matching over 7 bases. Sequencing was carried out using PBMCs or T cells enriched from blood (not recorded which). The CDR3 sequence is CASSPDRDQPQHF. The CDR3 DNA sequence: TGTGCCAGCAGCCCCGACAGGGATCAGCCCCAGCATTTT.